Each of the 3 T cell receptor beta chains below was sequenced from the same sample in a study of cytomegalovirus exposure and HLA in healthy donors. PCR primers comprised 60 Vbeta and 13 Jbeta primers. Only in-frame clones appear in the TCRdb table, and some are missing; sequencing was by immunoSEQ multiplex PCR. The table lists roughly 95,000 clones, 70% to 85% of them singletons. Sequenced input: PBMCs. These TCRs come from a man aged 30 to 39 in good health and CMV-seropositive.

This sequence joins TRBV14 and TRBJ2-1, with D unclear. V shed 0 bases and J shed 2 bases, with 11 bases lying between them. This CDR3 spans 16 amino acids. Germline V gene lookup returns CDR1 SGHDN and CDR2 FVKESK. CDR3 in amino acids: CASSQDATVAYNEQFF. The CDR3 DNA reads TGTGCCAGCAGCCAAGATGCGACTGTTGCCTACAATGAGCAGTTCTTC.

The rearrangement joins TRBV21-1 to TRBJ2-5; TRBD2 was called by the table and not checked on the DNA. TRBV21-1 represents a pseudogene. The CDR3 spans 14 residues. CDR3 bases: TGTGCCAGCAGCAGATTCCGGGGAAAAGAGACCCAGTACTTC. It is translated as CASSRFRGKETQYF.

The V call is TRBV4-3, the J call TRBJ1-3; a possible D gene is TRBD1 (5 bases). The V end lost 0 bases, the J end lost 0 bases, and 9 bases lay between the germline ends. Germline values: CDR1 LGHNA, CDR2 YSLEER. The CDR3 is made up of 16 amino acids. CDR3: CASSQEQAASGNTIYF. CDR3 sequence (DNA): TGCGCCAGCAGCCAAGAACAGGCTGCCTCTGGAAACACCATATATTTT.